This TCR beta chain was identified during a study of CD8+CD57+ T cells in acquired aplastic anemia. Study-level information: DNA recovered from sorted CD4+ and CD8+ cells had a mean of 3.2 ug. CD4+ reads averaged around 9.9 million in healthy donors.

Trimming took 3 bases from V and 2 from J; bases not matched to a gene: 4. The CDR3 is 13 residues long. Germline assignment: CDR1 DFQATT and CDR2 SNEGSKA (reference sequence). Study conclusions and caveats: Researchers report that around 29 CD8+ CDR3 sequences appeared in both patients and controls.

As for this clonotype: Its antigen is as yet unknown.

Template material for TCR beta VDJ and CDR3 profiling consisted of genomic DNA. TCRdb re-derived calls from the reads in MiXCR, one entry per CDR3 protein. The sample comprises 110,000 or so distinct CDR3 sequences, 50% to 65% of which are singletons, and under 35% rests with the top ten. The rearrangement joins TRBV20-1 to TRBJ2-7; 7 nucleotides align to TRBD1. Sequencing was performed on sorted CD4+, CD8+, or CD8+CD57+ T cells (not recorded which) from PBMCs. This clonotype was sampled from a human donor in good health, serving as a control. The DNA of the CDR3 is TGCAGTGCTAGGAAGGGACAGACCTACGAGCAGTACTTC. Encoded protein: CSARKGQTYEQYF.